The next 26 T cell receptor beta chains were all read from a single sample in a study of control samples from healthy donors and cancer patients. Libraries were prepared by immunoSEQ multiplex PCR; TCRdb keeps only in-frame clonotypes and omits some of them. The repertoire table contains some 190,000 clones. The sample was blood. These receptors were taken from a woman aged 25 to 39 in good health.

The CDR3 reads CASNQNSGTGHGYTF. The CDR3 DNA sequence: TGTGCCAGCAATCAAAATTCTGGGACAGGGCACGGCTACACCTTC. The chain carries TRBV3-1 (or the pseudogene TRBV3-2) and TRBJ1-2; TRBD1 matches at 9 bases. V was pared by 7 bases and J by 8 bases, with 14 bases of the junction left unmatched. There are 15 residues in the CDR3. Per germline, CDR1 LGHDT and CDR2 YNNKEL (reference sequence).

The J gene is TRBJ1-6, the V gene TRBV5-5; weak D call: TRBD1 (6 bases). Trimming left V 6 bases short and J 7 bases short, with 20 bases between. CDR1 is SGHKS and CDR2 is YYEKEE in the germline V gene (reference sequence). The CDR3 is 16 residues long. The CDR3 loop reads CASTLDPDRTNSPLHF. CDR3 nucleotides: TGTGCCAGCACCCTGGATCCTGACAGGACCAATTCACCCCTCCACTTT.

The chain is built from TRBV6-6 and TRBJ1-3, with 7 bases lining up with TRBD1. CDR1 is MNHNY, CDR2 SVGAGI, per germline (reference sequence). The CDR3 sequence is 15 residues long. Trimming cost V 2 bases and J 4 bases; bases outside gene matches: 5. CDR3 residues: CASSYTGTVGNTIYF. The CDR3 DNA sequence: TGTGCCAGCAGTTACACTGGGACAGTGGGAAACACCATATATTTT.

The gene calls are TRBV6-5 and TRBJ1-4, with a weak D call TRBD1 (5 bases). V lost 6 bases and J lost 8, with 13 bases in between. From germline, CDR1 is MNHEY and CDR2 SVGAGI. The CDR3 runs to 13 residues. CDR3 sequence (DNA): TGTGCCAGCAGCCACCGGGACGGGGAAAAACTGTTTTTT. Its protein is CASSHRDGEKLFF.

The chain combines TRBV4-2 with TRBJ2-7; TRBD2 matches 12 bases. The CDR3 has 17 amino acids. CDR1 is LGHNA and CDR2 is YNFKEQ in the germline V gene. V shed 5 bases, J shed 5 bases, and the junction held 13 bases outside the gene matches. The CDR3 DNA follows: TGTGCCAGCAGCGGCGCCGCTAGCGGGGGGGCGTTCGACGAGCAGTACTTC. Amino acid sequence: CASSGAASGGAFDEQYF.

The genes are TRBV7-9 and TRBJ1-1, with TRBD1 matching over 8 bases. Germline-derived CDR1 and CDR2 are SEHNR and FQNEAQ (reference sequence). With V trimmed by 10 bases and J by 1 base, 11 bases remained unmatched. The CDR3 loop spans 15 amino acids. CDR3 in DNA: TGTGCCATCGACAGGGGTAAATCTAGGAACACTGAAGCTTTCTTT. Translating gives CAIDRGKSRNTEAFF.

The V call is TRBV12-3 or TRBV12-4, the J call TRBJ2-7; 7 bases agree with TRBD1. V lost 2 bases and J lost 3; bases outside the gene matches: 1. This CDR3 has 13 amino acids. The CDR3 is CASSLRQGYEQYF. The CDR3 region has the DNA TGTGCCAGCAGTTTACGACAGGGCTACGAGCAGTACTTC.

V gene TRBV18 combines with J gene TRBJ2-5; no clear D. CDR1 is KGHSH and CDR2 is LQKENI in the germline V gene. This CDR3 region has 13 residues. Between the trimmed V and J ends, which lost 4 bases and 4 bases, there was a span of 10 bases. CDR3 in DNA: TGTGCCAGCTCACGGCTGGAGCGAGAGACCCAGTACTTC. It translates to CASSRLERETQYF.

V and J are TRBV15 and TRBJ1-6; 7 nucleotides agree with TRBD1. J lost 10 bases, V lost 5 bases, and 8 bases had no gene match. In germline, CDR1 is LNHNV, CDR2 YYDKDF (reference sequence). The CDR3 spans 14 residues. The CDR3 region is CATSSQGVDSPLHF. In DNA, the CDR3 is TGTGCCACCAGCTCTCAGGGGGTAGACTCACCCCTCCACTTT.

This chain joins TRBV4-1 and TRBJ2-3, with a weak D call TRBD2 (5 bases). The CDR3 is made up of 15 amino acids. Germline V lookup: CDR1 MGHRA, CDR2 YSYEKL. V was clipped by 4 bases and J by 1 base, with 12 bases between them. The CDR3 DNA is TGCGCCAGCAGCCGTTTACCGCGGGGCACAGATACGCAGTATTTT. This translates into CASSRLPRGTDTQYF.

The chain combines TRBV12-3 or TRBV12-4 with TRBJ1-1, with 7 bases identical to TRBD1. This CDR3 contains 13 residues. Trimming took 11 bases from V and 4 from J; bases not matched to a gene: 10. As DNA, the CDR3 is TGTGCCGGACGACAGGGTGGGGGCACTGAAGCTTTCTTT. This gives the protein CAGRQGGGTEAFF.

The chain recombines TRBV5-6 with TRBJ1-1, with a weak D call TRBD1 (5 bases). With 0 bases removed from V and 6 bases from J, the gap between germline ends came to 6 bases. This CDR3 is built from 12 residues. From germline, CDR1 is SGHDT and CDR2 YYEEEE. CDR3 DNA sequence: TGTGCCAGCAGCTTGGCGGGGCCTGAAGCTTTCTTT. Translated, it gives CASSLAGPEAFF.

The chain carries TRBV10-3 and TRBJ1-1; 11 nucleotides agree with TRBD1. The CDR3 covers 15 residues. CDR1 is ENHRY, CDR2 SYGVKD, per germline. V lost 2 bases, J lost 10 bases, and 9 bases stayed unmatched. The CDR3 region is CAISEGGQGGSRAFF. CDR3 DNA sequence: TGTGCCATCAGTGAGGGGGGACAGGGGGGCTCAAGAGCTTTCTTT.

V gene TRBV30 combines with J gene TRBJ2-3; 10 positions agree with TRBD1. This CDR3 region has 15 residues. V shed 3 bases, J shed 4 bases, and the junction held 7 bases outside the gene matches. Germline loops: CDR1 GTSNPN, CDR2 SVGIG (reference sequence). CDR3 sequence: CAWSTGTGDADTQYF. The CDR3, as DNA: TGTGCCTGGAGCACCGGGACAGGGGATGCAGATACGCAGTATTTT.

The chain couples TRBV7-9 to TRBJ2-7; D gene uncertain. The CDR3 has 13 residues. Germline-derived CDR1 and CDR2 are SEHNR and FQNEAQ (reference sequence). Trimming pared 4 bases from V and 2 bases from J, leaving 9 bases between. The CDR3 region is CASSSPSTYEQYF. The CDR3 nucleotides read TGTGCCAGCAGCTCCCCATCGACCTACGAGCAGTACTTC.

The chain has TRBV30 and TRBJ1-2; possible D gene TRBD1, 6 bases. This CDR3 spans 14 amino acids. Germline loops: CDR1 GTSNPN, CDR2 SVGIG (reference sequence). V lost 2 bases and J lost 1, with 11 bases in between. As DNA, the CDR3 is TGTGCCTGGAGTCTGGGGGCCCTTAACTATGGCTACACCTTC. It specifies CAWSLGALNYGYTF. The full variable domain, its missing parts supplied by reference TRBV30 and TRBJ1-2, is SQTIHQWPATLVQPVGSPLSLECTVEGTSNPNLYWYRQAAGRGLQLLFYSVGIGQISSEVPQNLSASRPQDRQFILSSKKLLLSDSGFYLCAWSLGALNYGYTFGSGTRLTVV.

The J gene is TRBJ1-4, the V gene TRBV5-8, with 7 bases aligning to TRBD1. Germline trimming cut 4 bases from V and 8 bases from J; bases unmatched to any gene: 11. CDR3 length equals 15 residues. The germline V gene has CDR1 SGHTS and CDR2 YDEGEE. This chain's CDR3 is CASSERQGLWEKLFF. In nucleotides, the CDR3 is TGTGCCAGCAGCGAACGACAGGGTTTATGGGAAAAACTGTTTTTT.

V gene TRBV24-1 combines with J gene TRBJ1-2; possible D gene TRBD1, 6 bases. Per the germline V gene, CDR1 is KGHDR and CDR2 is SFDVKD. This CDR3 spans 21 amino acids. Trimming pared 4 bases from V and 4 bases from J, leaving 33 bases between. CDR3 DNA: TGTGCCACCAGTGACCCTAACGACAGGTCCGAGGCCCCACAATCGGGCTATGGCTACACCTTC. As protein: CATSDPNDRSEAPQSGYGYTF.

CDR3 protein: CASSPHRDRIYGYTF. CDR3 DNA: TGTGCCAGCAGTCCTCACCGGGACAGAATCTATGGCTACACCTTC. This sequence joins TRBV27 and TRBJ1-2, with 7 bases matching TRBD1. With V trimmed by 5 bases and J by 4 bases, 10 bases remained unmatched. Germline CDR1 MNHEY, CDR2 SMNVEV (reference sequence). The CDR3 spans 15 residues.

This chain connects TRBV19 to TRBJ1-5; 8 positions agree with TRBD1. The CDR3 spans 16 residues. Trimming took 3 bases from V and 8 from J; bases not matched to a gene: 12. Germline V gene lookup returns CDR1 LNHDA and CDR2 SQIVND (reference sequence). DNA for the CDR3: TGTGCCAGTAGTATGGTGACAGGGGCGCGCGGGGAGCCCCAGCATTTT. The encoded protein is CASSMVTGARGEPQHF. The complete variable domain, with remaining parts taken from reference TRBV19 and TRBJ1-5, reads DGGITQSPKYLFRKEGQNVTLSCEQNLNHDAMYWYRQDPGQGLRLIYYSQIVNDFQKGDIAEGYSVSREKKESFPLTVTSAQKNPTAFYLCASSMVTGARGEPQHFGDGTRLSIL.

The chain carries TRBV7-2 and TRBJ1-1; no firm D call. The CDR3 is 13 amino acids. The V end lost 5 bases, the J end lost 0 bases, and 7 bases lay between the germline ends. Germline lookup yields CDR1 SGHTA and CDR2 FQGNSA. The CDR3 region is CASSLGMNTEAFF. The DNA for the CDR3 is TGTGCCAGCAGCCTAGGTATGAACACTGAAGCTTTCTTT.

DNA of the CDR3: TGTGCCAGCAGCAAACTAGGCTACCCCCGACCCGACTTAATTCAAGAGACCCAGTACTTC. Translation: CASSKLGYPRPDLIQETQYF. This rearrangement joins TRBV3-1 (or the pseudogene TRBV3-2) to TRBJ2-5; D might be TRBD2 (5 bases). V was pared by 5 bases and J by 2 bases, with 30 bases between. Germline V gene sequence: CDR1 LGHDT, CDR2 YNNKEL (reference sequence). The CDR3 is made up of 20 amino acids.

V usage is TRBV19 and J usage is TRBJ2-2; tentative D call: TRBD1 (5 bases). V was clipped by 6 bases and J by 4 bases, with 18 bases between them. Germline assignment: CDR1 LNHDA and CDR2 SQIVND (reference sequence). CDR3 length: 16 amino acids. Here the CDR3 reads CASSPTPGLGTGELFF. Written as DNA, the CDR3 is TGTGCCAGTAGCCCTACCCCAGGGCTTGGCACCGGGGAGCTGTTTTTT.

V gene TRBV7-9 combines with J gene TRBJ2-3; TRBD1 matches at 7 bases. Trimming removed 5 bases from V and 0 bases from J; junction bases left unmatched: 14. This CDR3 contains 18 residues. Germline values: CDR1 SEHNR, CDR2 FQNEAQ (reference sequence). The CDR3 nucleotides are TGTGCCAGCAGCCAAAGACAGGGCGGTCCCCAAAGCACAGATACGCAGTATTTT. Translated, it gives CASSQRQGGPQSTDTQYF.

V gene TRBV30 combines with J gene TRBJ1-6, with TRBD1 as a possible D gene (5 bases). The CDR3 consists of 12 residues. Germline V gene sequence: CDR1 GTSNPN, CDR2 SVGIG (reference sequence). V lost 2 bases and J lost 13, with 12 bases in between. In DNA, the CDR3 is TGTGCCTGGAGTCGCACTTCAGGGCCCCTCCACTTT. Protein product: CAWSRTSGPLHF.

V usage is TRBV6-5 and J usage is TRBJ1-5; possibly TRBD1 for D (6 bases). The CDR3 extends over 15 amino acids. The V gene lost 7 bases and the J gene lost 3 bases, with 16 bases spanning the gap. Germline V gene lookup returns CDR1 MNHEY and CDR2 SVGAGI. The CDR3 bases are TGTGCCAGCAAAATTCTCGGGACATTCAATCAGCCCCAGCATTTT. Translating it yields CASKILGTFNQPQHF.